The T cell receptor beta chain under discussion was sequenced for a study of glioma-infiltrating T cells (dated by TCRdb to the mid-2010s). In terms of the full investigation: TCR alpha- and beta-chain repertoires were sequenced from glioma tissue, non-neoplastic brain tissue and matched peripheral blood mononuclear cells. To measure divergence between tissue and blood T-cell populations, each tissue-infiltrating repertoire was compared with the peripheral blood repertoire of the same patient. Three low-grade glioma patients, about eight primary glioblastoma patients and three non-glioma patients contributing non-neoplastic brain tissue were included in the paired cohort. What the work shows at the level of the full study, not this receptor alone: Group comparisons were based on small numbers of patients: three non-neoplastic, three low-grade glioma and eight glioblastoma patients. Only a very small number of CDR3 sequences turned up in both tissue and blood, a result put down to high CDR3 diversity combined with limited sampling. VJ-independent divergence between tissue and blood was lower than expected in non-neoplastic patients but higher than expected in all gliomas, particularly low-grade gliomas.

TCR alpha and beta CDR3 regions were amplified with the iRepertoire nested amplicon-rescue multiplex PCR (arm-PCR) platform from RNA. One-step reverse transcription and amplification used about 95-400 ng of tissue mRNA or PBMC total RNA as input. Following bead purification, Illumina adapters were added through a secondary multiplex PCR, and the libraries were then gel-purified between 200 and 400 bp. Libraries carried internal 6-nucleotide barcodes used for demultiplexing. The libraries were sequenced on an Illumina MiSeq using 2x220 or 2x250 nucleotide paired-end reads. The authors' pipeline ran thus. Paired reads were merged with FLASH 1.2.11 and aligned to the GRCh37 human genome with BWA-MEM before extracting TRA and TRB reads. For V and J assignment, an IMGT-derived reference of cassette sequences and CDR3 motifs that included pseudogenes was used. Three-frame translation of reads was performed, and productive CDR3s were defined as those with a C...FGXG motif and no stop codons. Unique combinations of V-J cassette pair and CDR3 amino acid sequence were defined as clonotypes. Reads were filtered by Hamming distance, thresholded by each sample's sequence error rate in mapped regions. The public reads were run again by TCRdb, first through fastp at Q25 and then through MiXCR, and only productive beta chains were kept. All rows with the same CDR3 protein become a single entry with the most common DNA and genes. The V and J calls here are based on TCRdb, not the publication. Recorded for this sample are some 10,000 distinct CDR3 sequences; under 65% of them occurred a single time. The leading ten clones occupy more than 20% of the sample.

Cut back by 5 bases and 8 bases, the V and J ends lie 24 bases apart. CDR1 DFQATT and CDR2 SNEGSKA were looked up in the germline V gene (reference sequence). From cysteine to phenylalanine, the CDR3 is 15 amino acids long. Just CDR3 DNA is preserved here, 45 bases in frame from base 1. Points on this clonotype: It has no known antigen specificity. No qualities accompany the bases; no much larger clone lies one base away.

The sequence was collected from a human donor with low-grade glioma or glioblastoma, undergoing nonglioma brain surgery, or in good health (not recorded which). The sequenced material came from glioma tissue, nonneoplastic brain tissue, or PBMCs (not recorded which). Recombination linked TRBV20-1 to TRBJ2-5; D gene: possibly TRBD2, on 6 matching bases. The sequence in DNA is TGCAGTGCTCCCCTTCGTACTAGCACTGTTGATACCCAGTACTTC. Its protein is CSAPLRTSTVDTQYF.